This TCR beta chain was sequenced in a study of monozygotic twins with inflammatory bowel disease. Study-level results: IBD patients, compared with healthy twins, shared fewer clonotypes with others (especially with disease activity).

About this clonotype itself: The target antigen is unknown.

Eight separate reactions for every sample produced the cDNA. The authors ran two nested PCRs of 16 and 9 cycles on TCRalpha and TCRbeta cDNA. TCRdb reprocessed the 5' RACE reads; each CDR3 protein has one entry and no DNA is given. The ten most abundant clones cover about 2.2% of a sample with approximately 400,000 distinct CDR3 sequences. Per germline, CDR1 DFQATT and CDR2 SNEGSKA (reference sequence). This CDR3 region has 13 residues. This clonotype was obtained from a human donor with ulcerative colitis or Crohn's disease, or a healthy co-twin of an affected twin (not recorded which). The sample taken for sequencing was blood. This chain links TRBV20-1 with TRBJ1-2; no DNA is available, so the TRBD1 call from TCRdb remains unchecked. CDR3 amino acids: CRPPGTGVEGYTF.